This T cell receptor (beta chain) was sequenced for a study of multiple sclerosis patients with progressive multifocal leukoencephalopathy. The wider study: Longitudinal control samples came from natalizumab-treated multiple sclerosis patients without PML.

The assay was run at survey level. Data came from immunoSEQ multiplex PCR; TCRdb stores just in-frame clones and leaves some out. The sample carries about 32,000 clones, 85% to 95% recorded once. Specified time point: before natalizumab initiation. All patients had prior interferon beta, and all PML patients were female. The sequenced sample was PBMCs. This TCR was sampled from a man aged 25-40 years with multiple sclerosis.

The DNA for the CDR3 is TGTGCCAGCAGCGCCCGGACTGGGGAGACCCAGTACTTC. Protein product: CASSARTGETQYF. The chain links TRBV9 to TRBJ2-5; D perhaps matches TRBD2 (5 bases). The germline V gene encodes CDR1 SGDLS and CDR2 YYNGEE. CDR3 length: 13 amino acids. Trimming took 3 bases from V and 5 from J, leaving 11 bases between them. The variable domain in full, completed from reference TRBV9 and TRBJ2-5, reads DSGVTQTPKHLITATGQRVTLRCSPRSGDLSVYWYQQSLDQGLQFLIQYYNGEERAKGNILERFSAQQFPDLHSELNLSSLELGDSALYFCASSARTGETQYFGPGTRLLVL.